The 10 T cell receptor beta chains presented below share a single source sample, sequenced in a study of cytomegalovirus exposure and HLA in healthy donors (dated by TCRdb to the late 2010s). Libraries came from the immunoSEQ multiplex PCR assay. The multiplex PCR relied on a mix of 60 forward primers for TCR Vbeta segments and 13 reverse primers for TCR Jbeta segments. The clones in this table, taken by TCRdb from immuneACCESS, are in-frame only. Not every clone is retained; where verified, under half of the shortfall comes from an unresolved V gene, and the cause of the rest is unknown. Present in this sample are 140,000 to 150,000 clones, less than 85% of which were seen just once. The top ten clones comprise 2% to 2.5% of the sample. The specimen sequenced was PBMCs. These receptor sequences come from a woman aged 55-69 years in good health and CMV-seropositive.

The sample holds a few counts of this clone. This CDR3 is CASTRTGDDFTDTQYF. The CDR3 coding sequence is TGTGCCAGCACGAGGACAGGGGACGATTTCACAGATACGCAGTATTTT. The chain combines TRBV28 with TRBJ2-3, with TRBD1 matching over 9 bases. V lost 7 bases, J lost 2 bases, and 10 bases stayed unmatched. The CDR3 sequence is 16 residues long. CDR1 is MDHEN and CDR2 is SYDVKM in the germline V gene.

The chain has TRBV7-2 and TRBJ2-1; D gene uncertain. CDR1 is SGHTA, CDR2 FQGNSA, per germline. Trimming stripped 3 bases from V and 7 bases from J, with 10 bases between. This CDR3 comprises 13 residues. CDR3 sequence reads: CASSFQLRNEQFF. As DNA, the CDR3 is TGTGCCAGCAGCTTCCAACTAAGGAATGAGCAGTTCTTC. Full variable domain (remainder filled in from reference TRBV7-2 and TRBJ2-1): GAGVSQSPSNKVTEKGKDVELRCDPISGHTALYWYRQSLGQGLEFLIYFQGNSAPDKSGLPSDRFSAERTGGSVSTLTIQRTQQEDSAVYLCASSFQLRNEQFFGPGTRLTVL.

The chain joins TRBV19 to TRBJ2-5, with D perhaps TRBD1 (6 bases). The germline CDR1 and CDR2 sequences are LNHDA and SQIVND (reference sequence). The CDR3 sequence is 15 residues long. Deletions cut 1 base from V and 2 bases from J, with 11 bases between. DNA for the CDR3: TGTGCCAGTAGTATAGGCCAGGGGAAACAAGAGACCCAGTACTTC. It is translated as CASSIGQGKQETQYF. Full variable domain (rest looked up from reference TRBV19 and TRBJ2-5): DGGITQSPKYLFRKEGQNVTLSCEQNLNHDAMYWYRQDPGQGLRLIYYSQIVNDFQKGDIAEGYSVSREKKESFPLTVTSAQKNPTAFYLCASSIGQGKQETQYFGPGTRLLVL.

This chain connects TRBV30 to TRBJ2-5, with no clear D. The J call could be wrong; TRBJ2-7 is a better fit for the DNA end. This CDR3 is 13 amino acids long. Per germline, CDR1 GTSNPN and CDR2 SVGIG (reference sequence). In nucleotides, the CDR3 is TGTGCCTGGACCCCCGGCGGAGCCCACGAGCAGTACTTC. Translating it yields CAWTPGGAHEQYF.

V and J are TRBV7-9 and TRBJ1-4, with D possibly being TRBD1 (5 bases). Deletions cut 3 bases from V and 0 bases from J, with 11 bases between. Germline assignment: CDR1 SEHNR and CDR2 FQNEAQ (reference sequence). The CDR3 length is 16 residues. The CDR3: CASSLRTGATNEKLFF. In DNA form, the CDR3 reads TGTGCCAGCAGCTTGAGGACGGGGGCAACTAATGAAAAACTGTTTTTT.

The CDR3 loop is CASSLGGTEETQYF. In DNA form, the CDR3 reads TGCGCCAGCAGCTTGGGCGGGACAGAAGAGACCCAGTACTTC. J is TRBJ2-5 and V is TRBV5-1; possibly TRBD1 for D (7 bases). The CDR3 sequence is 14 residues long. Trimming pared 0 bases from V and 3 bases from J, leaving 9 bases between. The germline gives CDR1 SGHRS, CDR2 YFSETQ.

This clone was counted a single time. The chain combines TRBV28 with TRBJ1-3; D gene uncertain. The CDR3 is 14 residues long. Trimming shortened V by 4 bases and J by 8 bases, and 15 bases separated the two germline ends. Germline assignment: CDR1 MDHEN and CDR2 SYDVKM. The CDR3 coding sequence is TGTGCCAGCAGTTCCCGTTACGGGAGGGACACCATATATTTT. It encodes CASSSRYGRDTIYF.

The CDR3 spells CATRGPREAGRDTQYF. CDR3 in DNA: TGTGCCACCAGGGGACCGCGGGAGGCCGGTAGAGATACGCAGTATTTT. The V and J genes are TRBV15 and TRBJ2-3; 8 bases map to TRBD2. The CDR3 sequence is 16 residues long. V lost 6 bases and J lost 5; bases outside the gene matches: 13. Per germline, CDR1 LNHNV and CDR2 YYDKDF (reference sequence).

This clone was seen a single time. The V and J genes are TRBV5-1 and TRBJ2-1; 11 nucleotides line up with TRBD2. CDR1 and CDR2 (germline): SGHRS, YFSETQ. The CDR3 length is 16 residues. The V gene end was trimmed by 1 base and the J gene end by 5 bases; junction bases not matched to a gene: 5. The DNA of the CDR3 is TGCGCCAGCAGCTTGAGGGTGACTAGCGGGAACAATGAGCAGTTCTTC. It codes for CASSLRVTSGNNEQFF.

This clone has only a few counts. V and J are TRBV14 and TRBJ1-2; D is uncertain. The V end lost 2 bases, the J end lost 2 bases, and 6 bases lay between the germline ends. This CDR3 is 13 amino acids long. Germline V gene lookup returns CDR1 SGHDN and CDR2 FVKESK. The CDR3, as DNA: TGTGCCAGCAGCCAAAATCTGAACTATGGCTACACCTTC. It codes for CASSQNLNYGYTF.